One and the same sample provided the 6 T cell receptor beta chains below, sequenced in a study of blood T cell repertoires in COVID-19. Clones were read by immunoSEQ multiplex PCR, and TCRdb kept only the in-frame ones, dropping some. The table has under 250,000 clones, roughly 90% seen once. What was sequenced was peripheral blood. Receptors were obtained from a man aged 60 to 69 who had recovered from COVID-19.

The gene calls are TRBV4-1 and TRBJ2-7; 8 nucleotides match TRBD2. From germline, CDR1 is MGHRA and CDR2 YSYEKL. The CDR3 consists of 14 residues. The junction had 2 bases not matched to a gene; V was cut back by 4 bases and J by 0 bases. The CDR3 bases are TGCGCCAGCAGCCCTAGCGGGCGCTCCTACGAGCAGTACTTC. Translating gives CASSPSGRSYEQYF.

The CDR3 DNA follows: TGTGCCAGCAGCGTAGATGGGGGCGGAGAGACCCAGTACTTC. Encoded protein: CASSVDGGGETQYF. The chain employs TRBV9 and TRBJ2-5; D perhaps matches TRBD1 (6 bases). V was shortened by 0 bases and J by 4 bases, with 10 bases between the two germline ends. Germline CDR1 is SGDLS and CDR2 is YYNGEE. The CDR3 is made up of 14 amino acids.

This clone was seen a single time. As DNA, the CDR3 is TGTGCCAGTAGTATAAATAGAGAAGCCGGGGAGCTGTTTTTT. Protein product: CASSINREAGELFF. The chain has TRBV19 and TRBJ2-2; D gene ambiguous. Germline V gene sequence: CDR1 LNHDA, CDR2 SQIVND (reference sequence). This CDR3 comprises 14 residues. Trimming pared 2 bases from V and 6 bases from J, leaving 10 bases between.

V usage is TRBV18 and J usage is TRBJ2-2; D may be TRBD1 (6 bases). The CDR3 is 15 amino acids. CDR1 KGHSH and CDR2 LQKENI come from the germline V gene. Trimming shortened V by 5 bases and J by 2 bases, and 12 bases separated the two germline ends. CDR3 coding DNA: TGTGCCAGCTCAGTGACGACAGGCAACACCGGGGAGCTGTTTTTT. Residues: CASSVTTGNTGELFF.

CDR3 nucleotides: TGTGCCACCAGTGATCCCCCCGACAGGGTGGGGATGAACACTGAAGCTTTCTTT. Translating it yields CATSDPPDRVGMNTEAFF. This chain connects TRBV24-1 to TRBJ1-1; 7 bases fit TRBD1. The CDR3 contains 18 residues. The V and J ends lost 3 bases and 0 bases, in that order; junction bases with no gene match: 12. Germline assignment: CDR1 KGHDR and CDR2 SFDVKD.

The gene calls are TRBV19 and TRBJ2-7; 12 bases are a match to TRBD2. Trimming cost V 3 bases and J 3 bases; bases outside gene matches: 9. The germline gives CDR1 LNHDA, CDR2 SQIVND (reference sequence). The CDR3 loop spans 17 amino acids. CDR3 sequence (DNA): TGTGCCAGTAGTATGTCTAGCGGGGGGGCATTCAACTACGAGCAGTACTTC. Translation: CASSMSSGGAFNYEQYF.